One sample yielded the 2 T cell receptor beta chains listed below, sequenced in a study of shared clonotypes between healthy human individuals. Produced via immunoSEQ multiplex PCR; TCRdb's table is partial and in-frame only. This table holds about 2,500,000 clones, around 94% found once. Input material: naive CD4+ T cells sorted from blood. Subset specified: CD45RA+ positively selected. These receptors all stem from a man between 18 and 29 years old in good health.

This clone was observed a single time. The sample carries other DNA sequences with the same CDR3. The chain has TRBV7-2 and TRBJ2-2; D gene ambiguous. The V and J ends lost 5 bases and 1 base respectively, with 5 bases between them. The V gene's germline CDR1 is SGHTA and CDR2 FQGNSA. The CDR3 extends over 13 amino acids. The CDR3 bases are TGTGCCAGCAGCCCGGTGAACACCGGGGAGCTGTTTTTT. This gives the protein CASSPVNTGELFF. The full variable domain, in which reference TRBV7-2 and TRBJ2-2 provide the parts outside the CDR3, is GAGVSQSPSNKVTEKGKDVELRCDPISGHTALYWYRQSLGQGLEFLIYFQGNSAPDKSGLPSDRFSAERTGGSVSTLTIQRTQQEDSAVYLCASSPVNTGELFFGEGSRLTVL.

The chain uses TRBV7-9 and TRBJ2-2; 9 nucleotides line up with TRBD1. The V gene's germline CDR1 is SEHNR and CDR2 FQNEAQ (reference sequence). The CDR3 runs to 17 residues. V lost 5 bases to trimming and J lost 4 bases; unmatched junction nucleotides: 11. The CDR3 loop reads CASSLPGQGWATGELFF. The CDR3 region has the DNA TGTGCCAGCAGCCTCCCCGGACAGGGGTGGGCCACCGGGGAGCTGTTTTTT. The full variable domain, in which reference TRBV7-9 and TRBJ2-2 provide the parts outside the CDR3, is DTGVSQNPRHKITKRGQNVTFRCDPISEHNRLYWYRQTLGQGPEFLTYFQNEAQLEKSRLLSDRFSAERPKGSFSTLEIQRTEQGDSAMYLCASSLPGQGWATGELFFGEGSRLTVL.